The 19 T cell receptor beta chains reported below all come from one sample, sequenced in a study of T cells in Graves' hyperthyroidism and ophthalmopathy. It was RNA transcripts that yielded the amplified TCR beta CDR3 regions. TCR CDR3 regions were first amplified by RT-PCR with HTBI primers. TCRdb reanalysed the multiplex PCR reads using MiXCR and keeps one entry per CDR3 protein. The table has 600,000 to 750,000 distinct CDR3 sequences, roughly a sixth seen once. The sequencing sample was made of blood. The receptors shown here come from a man between 50 and 59 years old with Graves' hyperthyroidism.

This clonotype appeared many times. This sequence joins TRBV7-2 and TRBJ2-1; no clear D. The germline CDR1 and CDR2 sequences are SGHTA and FQGNSA. The CDR3 is 15 amino acids. Between the trimmed V and J ends, which lost 5 bases and 0 bases, there was a span of 11 bases. The CDR3, as DNA: TGTGCCAGCAGCCCCCGAACGAGCTCCTACAATGAGCAGTTCTTC. Amino acid sequence: CASSPRTSSYNEQFF.

In its sample, this clonotype was seen a few times. The chain links TRBV25-1 to TRBJ2-7; D may be TRBD1 or TRBD2 (6 bases each). Germline assignment: CDR1 MGHDK and CDR2 SYGVNS. The ends were cut back, 6 bases at V and 4 bases at J, with 16 bases in the middle. The length of the CDR3 is 14 residues. The CDR3 region is CASSAWGARYEQYF. For the CDR3, the DNA is TGTGCCAGCAGCGCGTGGGGGGCACGGTACGAGCAGTACTTC.

This clonotype has a count of ten or more. V and J are TRBV20-1 and TRBJ2-7; D is undetermined. CDR1 and CDR2 (germline): DFQATT, SNEGSKA (reference sequence). The CDR3 has 13 residues. The V end was cut by 4 bases, the J end by 2 bases, with 12 bases between. The CDR3 spells CSANREPTYEQYF. In nucleotides, the CDR3 is TGCAGTGCTAACCGAGAGCCAACCTACGAGCAGTACTTC.

This clonotype has just a few counts. The CDR3, as DNA: TGCGCCAGCAGCTTGGTTGTGAACACCGGGGAGCTGTTTTTT. This gives the protein CASSLVVNTGELFF. The chain couples TRBV5-1 to TRBJ2-2; no definite D call. The germline CDR1 and CDR2 sequences are SGHRS and YFSETQ. V lost 0 bases to trimming and J lost 1 base, with 4 bases between them. The CDR3 length is 14 residues.

This clonotype was detected only a few times. The rearrangement joins TRBV27 to TRBJ2-1; the D is unclear. Germline V gives CDR1 MNHEY, CDR2 SMNVEV (reference sequence). V was trimmed by 3 bases and J by 8 bases, leaving 14 bases between them. The CDR3 consists of 14 residues. The DNA of the CDR3 is TGTGCCAGCAGTTTTTGGAACAGTCCCGATGAGCAGTTCTTC. Translation gives CASSFWNSPDEQFF.

This chain uses TRBV29-1 with TRBJ2-7; D is unclear. The V gene lost 6 bases and the J gene lost 4 bases, with 13 bases spanning the gap. CDR1 SQVTM and CDR2 ANQGSEA come from the germline V gene. The CDR3 covers 12 residues. CDR3 in amino acids: CSVRESSYEQYF. DNA for the CDR3: TGCAGCGTCCGTGAGTCTAGTTACGAGCAGTACTTC.

The chain joins TRBV7-9 to TRBJ2-7; 11 bases are a match to TRBD1. Trimming removed 6 bases from V and 8 bases from J; junction bases left unmatched: 9. The germline gives CDR1 SEHNR, CDR2 FQNEAQ (reference sequence). The CDR3 is made up of 14 amino acids. The DNA of the CDR3 is TGTGCCAGCAGTGGTGGACAGGGGGCGAGACAGCAGTACTTC. The encoded protein is CASSGGQGARQQYF.

Only a few counts were recorded for this clonotype. The chain uses TRBV12-3 or TRBV12-4 and TRBJ1-6; 7 nucleotides match TRBD1. This CDR3 comprises 15 residues. V shed 6 bases and J 7 bases; nucleotides not matched to a gene: 9. The CDR3 here is CASSRLDRINSPLHF. The CDR3 region has the DNA TGTGCCAGCAGCCGATTGGACAGGATAAATTCACCCCTCCACTTT.

A remark on this clonotype: Germline and junction disagree at one end, which may indicate a read error. The chain joins TRBV18 to TRBJ1-4, with 8 nucleotides matching TRBD1. The CDR3 contains 14 residues. The germline CDR1 and CDR2 sequences are KGHSH and LQKENI. CDR3 in amino acids: CASSQGQGAEKLFF. The CDR3 DNA follows: TGCGCCAGCAGCCAAGGACAGGGTGCTGAAAAACTGTTTTTT.

This clonotype showed up just once. The rearrangement joins TRBV7-9 to TRBJ2-1; the match to TRBD1 covers 7 bases. Germline trimming cut 5 bases from V and 3 bases from J; bases unmatched to any gene: 4. This CDR3 has 14 amino acids. Germline CDR1 and CDR2: SEHNR and FQNEAQ (reference sequence). The CDR3 nucleotides are TGTGCCAGCAGCCGCTGGGACAGCTACAATGAGCAGTTCTTC. Protein sequence: CASSRWDSYNEQFF.

This clonotype was counted only a few times. This sequence joins TRBV19 and TRBJ1-4; 9 bases map to TRBD1. The germline gives CDR1 LNHDA, CDR2 SQIVND (reference sequence). CDR3 length: 15 residues. The junction had 4 bases not matched to a gene; V was cut back by 4 bases and J by 4 bases. CDR3 loop: CASSTTGGFNEKLFF. CDR3 nucleotide sequence: TGTGCCAGTAGTACGACAGGGGGGTTTAATGAAAAACTGTTTTTT.

Many counts were recorded for this clonotype. V usage is TRBV6-1 and J usage is TRBJ2-3; no clear D gene. Trimming removed 3 bases at V and 2 bases at J, with 12 bases between. The CDR3 length is 15 residues. Germline CDR1 MNHNS, CDR2 SASEGT. CDR3 coding DNA: TGTGCCAGCAGTGAGTACGGCCACGCCACAGATACGCAGTATTTT. This gives the protein CASSEYGHATDTQYF.

This clonotype came up many times. The chain employs TRBV11-2 and TRBJ2-7; D may be TRBD1 (6 bases). Germline-derived CDR1 and CDR2 are SGHAT and FQNNGV. This CDR3 region has 15 residues. V gave up 5 bases and J gave up 5 bases, with 19 bases separating them. CDR3 nucleotides: TGTGCCAGCAGCAAGCACCTGGACAGCCGGCACGAGCAGTACTTC. Protein product: CASSKHLDSRHEQYF.

A few counts support this clonotype. The chain links TRBV6-5 to TRBJ1-2; 7 bases align to TRBD1. Germline V CDR1 and CDR2: MNHEY, SVGAGI. CDR3 length: 15 amino acids. The junction had 11 bases not matched to a gene; V was cut back by 4 bases and J by 6 bases. This CDR3 reads CASSSRTGSIDGYTF. CDR3 coding DNA: TGTGCCAGCAGTTCGAGGACAGGTTCCATCGATGGCTACACCTTC.

The table lists this clonotype with many counts. The rearrangement uses TRBV2 and TRBJ2-5, with 9 bases that match TRBD2. This CDR3 has 15 amino acids. Germline assignment: CDR1 SNHLY and CDR2 FYNNEI. V gave up 1 base and J gave up 4 bases; unmatched junction bases: 4. CDR3 region: CASSEGGRARETQYF. CDR3 DNA: TGTGCCAGCAGTGAAGGCGGGAGGGCCAGAGAGACCCAGTACTTC.

This clonotype has ten or more counts. The J gene is TRBJ1-1, the V gene TRBV6-2 or TRBV6-3; unclear D gene. Germline CDR1 is MNHEY and CDR2 is SVGEGT. With 0 bases removed from V and 6 bases from J, the gap between germline ends came to 11 bases. The CDR3 length is 14 residues. CDR3 region: CASSYSNQRAEAFF. The CDR3 nucleotides read TGTGCCAGCAGTTACTCGAATCAGAGGGCTGAAGCTTTCTTT.

The CDR3 bases are TGTGCCAGCAGGGACACAGGGGATTATCAGCCCCAGCATTTT. Amino acid sequence: CASRDTGDYQPQHF. This rearrangement joins TRBV6-1 to TRBJ1-5; 7 bases align to TRBD1. This CDR3 spans 14 amino acids. V dropped 6 bases and J dropped 5; count of bases not matched to a gene: 7. Germline CDR1 is MNHNS and CDR2 is SASEGT.

This clonotype was recorded a few times. V and J are TRBV29-1 and TRBJ2-5; no definite D call. This CDR3 region has 12 residues. Trimming stripped 7 bases from V and 7 bases from J, with 16 bases between. Germline V gene sequence: CDR1 SQVTM, CDR2 ANQGSEA. As DNA, the CDR3 is TGCAGCGCCCTGACCGCAGATCGGACCCAGTACTTC. The encoded protein is CSALTADRTQYF.

This clonotype was counted at least ten times. The rearrangement links TRBV12-3 or TRBV12-4 to TRBJ2-7; 10 nucleotides match TRBD2. This CDR3 spans 15 amino acids. V trimming: 6 bases; J trimming: 3 bases; junction bases outside the gene matches: 8. The CDR3 region is CASSHLAGGRYEQYF. CDR3 in DNA: TGTGCCAGCAGCCACTTAGCGGGAGGCCGCTACGAGCAGTACTTC.